This T cell receptor beta chain was recorded in a study of blood T cell repertoires in COVID-19. This CDR3 has 13 amino acids. Germline V CDR1 and CDR2: MDHEN, SYDVKM. V was shortened by 7 bases and J by 1 base, with 9 bases between the two germline ends. Using immunoSEQ multiplex PCR, the repertoire was profiled, and TCRdb retains in-frame clones only, with some absent. The sample gives more than 90,000 clones, around 85% of which show up once; roughly 37% is in the top ten. Sequenced sample: peripheral blood. The TCR comes from a man aged 80 or over with acute or convalescent COVID-19. V gene TRBV28 combines with J gene TRBJ2-3, with D hard to call. Here the CDR3 reads CASMARRTDTQYF. The CDR3, as DNA: TGTGCCAGCATGGCCAGGCGCACAGATACGCAGTATTTT.